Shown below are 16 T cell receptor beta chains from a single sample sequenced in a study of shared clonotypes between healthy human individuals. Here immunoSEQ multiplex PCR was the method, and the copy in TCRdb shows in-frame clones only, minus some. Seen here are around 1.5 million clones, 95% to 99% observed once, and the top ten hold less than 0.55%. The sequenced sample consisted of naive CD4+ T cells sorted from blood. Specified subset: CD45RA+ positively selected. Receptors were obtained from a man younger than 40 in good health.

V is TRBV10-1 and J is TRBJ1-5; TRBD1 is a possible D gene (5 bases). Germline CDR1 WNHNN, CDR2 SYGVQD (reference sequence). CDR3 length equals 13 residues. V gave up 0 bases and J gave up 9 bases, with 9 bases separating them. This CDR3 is CASSESRGGPQHF. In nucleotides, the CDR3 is TGCGCCAGCAGTGAGTCTAGGGGTGGGCCCCAGCATTTT.

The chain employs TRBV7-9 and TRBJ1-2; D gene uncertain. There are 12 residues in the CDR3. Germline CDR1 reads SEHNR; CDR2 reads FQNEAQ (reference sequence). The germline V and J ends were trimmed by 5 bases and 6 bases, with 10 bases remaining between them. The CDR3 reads CASSRDTNGYTF. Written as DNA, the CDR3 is TGTGCCAGCAGCAGAGACACAAATGGCTACACCTTC.

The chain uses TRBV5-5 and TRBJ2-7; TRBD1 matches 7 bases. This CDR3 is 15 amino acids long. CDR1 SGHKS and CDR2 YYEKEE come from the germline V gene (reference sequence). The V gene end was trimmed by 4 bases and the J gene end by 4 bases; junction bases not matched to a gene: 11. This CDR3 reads CASSPSGTVSYEQYF. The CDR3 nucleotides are TGTGCCAGCAGCCCGTCCGGGACAGTATCATACGAGCAGTACTTC. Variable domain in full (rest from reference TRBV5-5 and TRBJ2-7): DAGVTQSPTHLIKTRGQQVTLRCSPISGHKSVSWYQQVLGQGPQFIFQYYEKEERGRGNFPDRFSARQFPNYSSELNVNALLLGDSALYLCASSPSGTVSYEQYFGPGTRLTVT.

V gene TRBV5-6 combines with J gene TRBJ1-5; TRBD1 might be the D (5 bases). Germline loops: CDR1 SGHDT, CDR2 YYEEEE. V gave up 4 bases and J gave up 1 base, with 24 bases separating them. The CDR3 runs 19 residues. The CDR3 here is CASSLDPPGPLMSNQPQHF. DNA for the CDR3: TGTGCCAGCAGCCTGGACCCTCCGGGACCCCTAATGAGCAATCAGCCCCAGCATTTT.

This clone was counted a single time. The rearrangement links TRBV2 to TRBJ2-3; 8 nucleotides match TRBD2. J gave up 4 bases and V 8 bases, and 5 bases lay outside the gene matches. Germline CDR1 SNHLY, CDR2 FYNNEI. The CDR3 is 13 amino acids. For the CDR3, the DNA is TGTGCCAGCTCGGCGGGAGGTGCAGATACGCAGTATTTT. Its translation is CASSAGGADTQYF.

In DNA form, the CDR3 reads TGTGCCAGCAGCTTACTAATTAGCGAGACCCAGTACTTC. Encoded protein: CASSLLISETQYF. This chain connects TRBV7-8 to TRBJ2-5; the D is unclear. The V end lost 2 bases, the J end lost 5 bases, and 9 bases lay between the germline ends. This CDR3 region has 13 residues. Germline V gene data show CDR1 as SGHVS and CDR2 as FQNEAQ.

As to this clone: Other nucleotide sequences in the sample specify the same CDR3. Here the CDR3 DNA reads TGCGCCAGCAGCTTGGCCAGACTGGAGAGCACAGATACGCAGTATTTT. This encodes CASSLARLESTDTQYF. J is TRBJ2-3 and V is TRBV5-1; no clear D. The CDR3 runs to 16 residues. CDR1 and CDR2 from the germline V gene are SGHRS and YFSETQ. Trimming took off 0 bases at V and 0 bases at J, with 11 bases between the two ends.

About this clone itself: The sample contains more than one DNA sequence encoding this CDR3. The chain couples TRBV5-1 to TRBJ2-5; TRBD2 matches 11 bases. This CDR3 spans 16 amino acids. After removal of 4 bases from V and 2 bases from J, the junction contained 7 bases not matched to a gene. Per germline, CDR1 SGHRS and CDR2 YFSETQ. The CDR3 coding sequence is TGCGCCAGCAGCCCGGGGACTAGCGGATATCAAGAGACCCAGTACTTC. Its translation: CASSPGTSGYQETQYF.

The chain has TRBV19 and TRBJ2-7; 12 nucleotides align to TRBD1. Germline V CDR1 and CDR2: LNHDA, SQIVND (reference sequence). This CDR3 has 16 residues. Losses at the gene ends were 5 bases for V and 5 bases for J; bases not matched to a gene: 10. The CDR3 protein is CASSVSSGTGGDEQYF. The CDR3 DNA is TGTGCCAGTAGTGTCAGTTCCGGGACAGGGGGCGACGAGCAGTACTTC.

The CDR3 is CASSLPIPRYRDTQYF. As DNA, the CDR3 is TGTGCCAGCAGCTTACCTATCCCCCGTTACCGAGATACGCAGTATTTT. The V and J genes are TRBV7-2 and TRBJ2-3; no reliable D call. The CDR3 extends over 16 amino acids. The germline CDR1 and CDR2 sequences are SGHTA and FQGNSA. V was clipped by 2 bases and J by 5 bases, with 17 bases between them.

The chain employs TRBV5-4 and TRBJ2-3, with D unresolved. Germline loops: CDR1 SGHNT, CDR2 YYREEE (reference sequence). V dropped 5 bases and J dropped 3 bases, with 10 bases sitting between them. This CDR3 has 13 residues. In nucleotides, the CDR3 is TGTGCCAGCAGTCCGAGGTGGACAGATACGCAGTATTTT. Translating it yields CASSPRWTDTQYF.

The CDR3 coding sequence is TGTGCCAGCAGCCACCCTCCCTACGAGCAGTACTTC. Translation gives CASSHPPYEQYF. This chain links TRBV14 with TRBJ2-7; D is unresolved. The CDR3 is 12 amino acids. Germline assignment: CDR1 SGHDN and CDR2 FVKESK. The V end lost 3 bases, the J end lost 2 bases, and 5 bases lay between the germline ends. Combining the CDR3 with reference TRBV14 and TRBJ2-7 gives the whole variable domain EAGVTQFPSHSVIEKGQTVTLRCDPISGHDNLYWYRRVMGKEIKFLLHFVKESKQDESGMPNNRFLAERTGGTYSTLKVQPAELEDSGVYFCASSHPPYEQYFGPGTRLTVT.

CDR3 loop: CASSLLSIAYEQYF. As DNA, the CDR3 is TGTGCCAGCAGCTTGTTGTCTATAGCCTACGAGCAGTACTTC. The chain has TRBV5-5 and TRBJ2-7; D unresolved. The germline V gene encodes CDR1 SGHKS and CDR2 YYEKEE (reference sequence). This CDR3 has 14 residues. Trimming took 1 base from V and 2 from J, leaving 10 bases between them.

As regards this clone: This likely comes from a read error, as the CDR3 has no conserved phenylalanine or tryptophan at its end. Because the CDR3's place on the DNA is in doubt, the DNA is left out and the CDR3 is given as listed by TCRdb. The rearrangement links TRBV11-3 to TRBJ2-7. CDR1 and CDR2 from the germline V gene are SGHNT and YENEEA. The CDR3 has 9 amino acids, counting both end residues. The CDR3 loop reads CASSLRPRH.

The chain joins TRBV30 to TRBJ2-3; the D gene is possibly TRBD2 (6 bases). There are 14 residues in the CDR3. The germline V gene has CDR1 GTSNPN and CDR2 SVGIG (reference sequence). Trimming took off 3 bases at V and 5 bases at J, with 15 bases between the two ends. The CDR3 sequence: CAWRSGGMKDTQYF. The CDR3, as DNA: TGTGCCTGGAGGTCTGGCGGGATGAAAGATACGCAGTATTTT.

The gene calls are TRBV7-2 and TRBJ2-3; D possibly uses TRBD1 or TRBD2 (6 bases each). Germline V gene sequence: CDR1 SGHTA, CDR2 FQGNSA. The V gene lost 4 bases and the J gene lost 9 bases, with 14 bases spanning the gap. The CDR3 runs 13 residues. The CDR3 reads CASSSGGLPTQYF. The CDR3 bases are TGTGCCAGCAGCTCCGGGGGCCTCCCCACGCAGTATTTT.